This TCR beta chain stems from a study of T cell repertoires in cytomegalovirus infection. On the study more broadly: Public TCR beta signature analysis indicated the presence of both CMV infection and matching HLA type. General study findings and limits: HLA-C-restricted CMV-specific TCR beta clonotypes were dominant in the ex vivo response.

Germline-derived CDR1 and CDR2 are SGHTA and FQGNSA. Trimming cost V 2 bases and J 4 bases, with 11 bases left between them. This CDR3 is 15 amino acids long. From the reads, TCRdb called clonotypes with MiXCR, one entry per CDR3 protein. The table records approximately 190,000 distinct CDR3 sequences, roughly 28% of them present only once. This clonotype appeared a few times. The antigen is undetermined. The sequenced sample consisted of PBMCs. The clonotype originates from a human donor in good health (CMV status not recorded). Some clones in this sample may be carry-over from other donors' samples. V is TRBV7-2 and J is TRBJ2-2, with D tentatively TRBD1 (6 bases). CDR3 sequence (DNA): TGTGCCAGCAGCTTACAGGGGAGAGTCACCGGGGAGCTGTTTTTT. This gives the protein CASSLQGRVTGELFF.